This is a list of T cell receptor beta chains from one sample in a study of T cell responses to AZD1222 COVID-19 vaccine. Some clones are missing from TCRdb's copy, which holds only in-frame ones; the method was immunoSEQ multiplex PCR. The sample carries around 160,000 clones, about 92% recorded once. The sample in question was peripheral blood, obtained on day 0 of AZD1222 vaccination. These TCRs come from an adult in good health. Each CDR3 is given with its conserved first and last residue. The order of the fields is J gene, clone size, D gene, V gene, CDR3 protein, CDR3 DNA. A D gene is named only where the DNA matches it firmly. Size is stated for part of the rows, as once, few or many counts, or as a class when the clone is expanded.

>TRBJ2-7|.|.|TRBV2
CASSELAGFGYEQYF
TGTGCCAGCAGTGAGCTTGCGGGATTCGGCTACGAGCAGTACTTC
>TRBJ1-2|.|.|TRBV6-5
CATQRASGNYGYTF
TGTGCCACCCAAAGGGCCTCAGGAAACTATGGCTACACCTTC
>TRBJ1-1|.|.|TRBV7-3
CASSHLYDRPNTEAFF
TGTGCCAGCAGCCACCTATACGACAGACCGAACACTGAAGCTTTCTTT
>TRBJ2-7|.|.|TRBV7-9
CASSLGATEQYF
TGTGCCAGCAGCTTGGGGGCGACCGAGCAGTACTTC
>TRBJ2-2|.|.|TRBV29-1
CSVGKAMNTGELFF
TGCAGCGTTGGAAAGGCAATGAACACCGGGGAGCTGTTTTTT
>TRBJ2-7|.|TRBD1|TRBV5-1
CASSLGPDRAAYEQYF
TGCGCCAGCAGCTTGGGACCGGACAGGGCCGCCTACGAGCAGTACTTC
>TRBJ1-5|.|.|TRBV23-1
CASHHSTTSHNLKFRSNQPQHF
TGCGCCAGCCATCATTCCACGACCTCACACAATCTTAAATTTCGGAGCAATCAGCCCCAGCATTTT
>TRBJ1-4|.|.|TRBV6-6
CASNRGETNEKLFF
TGTGCCAGCAACCGGGGGGAGACTAATGAAAAACTGTTTTTT
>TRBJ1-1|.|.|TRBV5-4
CASSRRPNINTEAFF
TGTGCCAGCAGCAGGAGGCCGAATATAAACACTGAAGCTTTCTTT
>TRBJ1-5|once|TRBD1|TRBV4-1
CASSQRDRANNQPQHF
TGCGCCAGCAGCCAAAGGGACAGGGCTAACAATCAGCCCCAGCATTTT
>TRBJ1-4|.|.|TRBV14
CASSNQRLTNEKLFF
TGTGCCAGCAGCAACCAGAGATTAACTAATGAAAAACTGTTTTTT
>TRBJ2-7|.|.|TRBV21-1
CASSKKGPAGDENEQYF
TGTGCCAGCAGCAAAAAAGGGCCGGCGGGGGACGAAAACGAGCAGTACTTC
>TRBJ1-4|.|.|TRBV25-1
CASSEGAGLDILFF
TGTGCCAGCAGTGAGGGGGCAGGGCTGGATATACTGTTTTTT
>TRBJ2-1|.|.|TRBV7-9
CASSSGLLVENEQFF
TGTGCCAGCAGCTCCGGCTTACTAGTGGAGAATGAGCAGTTCTTC
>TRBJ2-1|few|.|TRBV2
CASKLYNEQFF
TGTGCCAGCAAACTTTACAATGAGCAGTTCTTC
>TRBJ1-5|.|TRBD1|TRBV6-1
CASSVFWTGGNQPQHF
TGTGCCAGCAGTGTCTTTTGGACAGGGGGTAATCAGCCCCAGCATTTT
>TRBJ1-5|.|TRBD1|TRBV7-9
CASSWTGTNQPQHF
TGTGCCAGCAGCTGGACAGGGACGAATCAGCCCCAGCATTTT
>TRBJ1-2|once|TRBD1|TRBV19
CASSINRGYGYTF
TGTGCCAGTAGTATCAACAGGGGCTATGGCTACACCTTC
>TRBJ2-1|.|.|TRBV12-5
CASSAGARSSYNEQFF
TGTGCTAGTTCGGCCGGGGCGAGGAGCTCCTACAATGAGCAGTTCTTC
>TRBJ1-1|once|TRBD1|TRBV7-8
CASSYGQGSEAFF
TGTGCCAGCAGCTACGGACAGGGGTCTGAAGCTTTCTTT
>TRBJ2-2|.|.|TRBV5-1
CASSLAEGLTGELFF
TGCGCCAGCAGCTTGGCCGAGGGGTTAACCGGGGAGCTGTTTTTT
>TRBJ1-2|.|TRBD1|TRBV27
CASSPDRGAGYTF
TGTGCCAGCAGTCCGGACAGGGGTGCTGGCTACACCTTC
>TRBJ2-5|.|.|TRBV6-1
CASSEVLSTETQYF
TGTGCCAGCAGTGAAGTTCTTAGCACTGAGACCCAGTACTTC